A single sample gave rise to the 18 T cell receptor beta chains below, sequenced in a study of blood T cell repertoires in COVID-19. Only in-frame clones appear in the TCRdb table, and some are missing; sequencing was by immunoSEQ multiplex PCR. In the table there are hundreds of thousands of clones, roughly 87% of which are singletons. Material for sequencing was peripheral blood. The receptors were sampled from a woman aged 50 to 65 who had recovered from COVID-19.

The gene calls are TRBV18 and TRBJ1-4; the D gene is possibly TRBD1 (6 bases). Trimming removed 5 bases from V and 4 bases from J, with 8 bases in between. The CDR3 covers 13 residues. Germline V gene sequence: CDR1 KGHSH, CDR2 LQKENI. The CDR3 region is CASSRGGNEKLFF. Written as DNA, the CDR3 is TGTGCCAGCTCAAGAGGGGGTAATGAAAAACTGTTTTTT.

V gene TRBV2 combines with J gene TRBJ1-5; possibly TRBD1 for D (5 bases). The CDR3 has 20 amino acids. Germline assignment: CDR1 SNHLY and CDR2 FYNNEI. The germline V and J ends were trimmed by 3 bases and 2 bases, with 26 bases remaining between them. For the CDR3, the DNA is TGTGCCAGCAGTGATGGGCTCGGACACATTTCGGCTTTTCGCAATCAGCCCCAGCATTTT. It specifies CASSDGLGHISAFRNQPQHF.

DNA of the CDR3: TGTGCCAGCAGCCGCCCCGGGGGAACTGGCGGCTACACCTTC. It encodes CASSRPGGTGGYTF. The genes are TRBV11-2 and TRBJ1-2; D is possibly TRBD1 (5 bases). Trimming removed 5 bases from V and 8 bases from J, with 18 bases in between. The CDR3 consists of 14 residues. Looked up from germline, CDR1 is SGHAT and CDR2 is FQNNGV.

This chain connects TRBV19 to TRBJ2-2; tentatively, D is TRBD2 (5 bases). CDR1 is LNHDA, CDR2 SQIVND, per germline (reference sequence). Trimming removed 5 bases from V and 6 bases from J, with 13 bases in between. This CDR3 has 14 residues. Here the CDR3 reads CASSLVGGPGELFF. CDR3 in DNA: TGTGCCAGTAGTCTCGTCGGAGGTCCCGGGGAGCTGTTTTTT.

The rearrangement links TRBV7-3 to TRBJ2-6; D perhaps matches TRBD2 (6 bases). This CDR3 has 15 amino acids. Germline lookup yields CDR1 SGHTA and CDR2 FQGTGA. Trimming shortened V by 8 bases and J by 4 bases, and 15 bases separated the two germline ends. The CDR3 is CASAPGGSGANVLTF. The CDR3 nucleotides are TGTGCCAGCGCCCCCGGGGGATCCGGGGCCAACGTCCTGACTTTC.

The V and J genes are TRBV6-5 and TRBJ1-5; tentative D call: TRBD1 (6 bases). Germline V gene data show CDR1 as MNHEY and CDR2 as SVGAGI. The V end lost 5 bases, the J end lost 4 bases, and 12 bases lay between the germline ends. There are 14 residues in the CDR3. CDR3 sequence: CASSLRTENQPQHF. In DNA, the CDR3 is TGTGCCAGCAGTCTCCGGACAGAGAATCAGCCCCAGCATTTT.

The chain employs TRBV4-1 and TRBJ2-3; possible D gene TRBD2, 5 bases. Germline lookup yields CDR1 MGHRA and CDR2 YSYEKL. Between the trimmed V and J ends, which lost 1 base and 4 bases, there was a span of 12 bases. The CDR3 has 15 amino acids. In DNA, the CDR3 is TGCGCCAGCAGCCAAGGGCTAGCCCCCCCAGATACGCAGTATTTT. This gives the protein CASSQGLAPPDTQYF.

The V call is TRBV7-8, the J call TRBJ1-2; the match to TRBD1 covers 10 bases. The V and J ends lost 4 bases and 1 base, in that order; junction bases with no gene match: 6. The CDR3 contains 16 residues. Per the germline V gene, CDR1 is SGHVS and CDR2 is FQNEAQ. This chain's CDR3 is CASSSDWDRGNYGYTF. The CDR3 DNA follows: TGTGCCAGCAGCTCAGACTGGGACAGGGGTAACTATGGCTACACCTTC.

The DNA for the CDR3 is TGTGCCAGCAGTTTGGGACTAGCGGGGGTAAATGAGCAGTTCTTC. Translation gives CASSLGLAGVNEQFF. The J gene is TRBJ2-1, the V gene TRBV6-2 or TRBV6-3; the match to TRBD2 covers 14 bases. Germline trimming cut 4 bases from V and 7 bases from J; bases unmatched to any gene: 3. Germline CDR1 MNHEY, CDR2 SVGEGT. The CDR3 totals 15 residues.

The rearrangement links TRBV2 to TRBJ2-5; TRBD1 matches at 8 bases. Germline V gene lookup returns CDR1 SNHLY and CDR2 FYNNEI. The CDR3 covers 13 residues. The V segment lost 8 bases and the J segment 5 bases; nucleotides outside the gene matches: 7. CDR3 nucleotide sequence: TGTGCCAGCGGACAGGGAAGAGAGGAGACCCAGTACTTC. As protein: CASGQGREETQYF.

This chain connects TRBV18 to TRBJ1-5, with TRBD1 matching over 12 bases. This CDR3 is built from 15 residues. Trimming removed 6 bases from V and 2 bases from J; junction bases left unmatched: 2. Germline loops: CDR1 KGHSH, CDR2 LQKENI. CDR3 DNA sequence: TGTGCCAGCTCCGGGACAGGGGGCGGCAATCAGCCCCAGCATTTT. The encoded protein is CASSGTGGGNQPQHF.

The chain couples TRBV27 to TRBJ2-7, with 8 bases aligning to TRBD1. The CDR3 is 13 residues long. Germline V gene sequence: CDR1 MNHEY, CDR2 SMNVEV (reference sequence). The J segment lost 0 bases and the V segment lost 8 bases, leaving 3 bases of the junction unmatched. The CDR3 sequence: CASVDRGSYEQYF. The CDR3 DNA is TGTGCCAGCGTTGACAGGGGCTCCTACGAGCAGTACTTC.

The chain has TRBV7-9 and TRBJ2-2; possibly TRBD1 for D (5 bases). CDR1 and CDR2 (germline): SEHNR, FQNEAQ (reference sequence). V was cut by 2 bases and J by 4 bases, with 11 bases left in between. The CDR3 has 15 residues. CDR3 in amino acids: CASSLQQGSTGELFF. For the CDR3, the DNA is TGTGCCAGCAGCTTACAGCAGGGATCCACCGGGGAGCTGTTTTTT.

The V call is TRBV12-3 or TRBV12-4, the J call TRBJ2-3; D perhaps matches TRBD1 (5 bases). V gave up 4 bases and J gave up 4 bases, with 9 bases separating them. The CDR3 is made up of 13 amino acids. This CDR3 is CASSSGRADTQYF. In nucleotides, the CDR3 is TGTGCCAGCAGTTCTGGCAGGGCAGATACGCAGTATTTT.

This chain uses TRBV9 with TRBJ2-3, with TRBD1 matching over 7 bases. This CDR3 spans 14 amino acids. With 3 bases clipped from V and 1 base from J, the junction kept 2 bases outside the gene matches. Germline V gene lookup returns CDR1 SGDLS and CDR2 YYNGEE. The CDR3 reads CASSGQGRTDTQYF. The DNA of the CDR3 is TGTGCCAGCAGCGGACAGGGTCGCACAGATACGCAGTATTTT.

V gene TRBV7-9 combines with J gene TRBJ1-3; 7 bases are shared with TRBD1. Trimming removed 5 bases from V and 0 bases from J; junction bases left unmatched: 4. The V gene's germline CDR1 is SEHNR and CDR2 FQNEAQ (reference sequence). The CDR3 loop spans 15 amino acids. The CDR3 DNA follows: TGTGCCAGCAGCCCCGGACAGGCCTCTGGAAACACCATATATTTT. Residues: CASSPGQASGNTIYF.

This clone has only one observation. V is TRBV2 and J is TRBJ1-5; 9 nucleotides agree with TRBD1. The V gene end was trimmed by 6 bases and the J gene end by 4 bases; junction bases not matched to a gene: 10. There are 16 residues in the CDR3. Germline values: CDR1 SNHLY, CDR2 FYNNEI. The CDR3 reads CASRGGTGSRNQPQHF. DNA of the CDR3: TGTGCCAGCAGGGGGGGGACAGGGTCTCGGAATCAGCCCCAGCATTTT.

V and J are TRBV5-6 and TRBJ2-7; the match to TRBD2 covers 8 bases. Per the germline V gene, CDR1 is SGHDT and CDR2 is YYEEEE. The CDR3 length is 15 residues. Trimming at V came to 0 bases and at J to 5 bases, leaving 7 bases not matched to a gene. The CDR3 DNA reads as TGTGCCAGCAGCTTGGCGGGGGGGGCATCCCACGAGCAGTACTTC. Its translation: CASSLAGGASHEQYF.